This T cell receptor (beta chain) is drawn from a study of early T cells in non-severe SARS-CoV-2 infection. About the research overall: Chains stayed unpaired after sequencing of bulk RNA from unsorted whole blood. Points from the study as a whole: Comparison of clonotypes with VDJdb favored anti-spike CD8 responses while missing private and CD4 specificities.

Attachment of unique molecular identifiers to individual cDNA molecules was performed. TCRdb used MiXCR to reprocess the 5' RACE reads, holding one entry per CDR3 protein. The sample has more than 80,000 distinct CDR3 sequences, 14% seen once. The length of the CDR3 is 16 residues. V dropped 2 bases and J dropped 3; count of bases not matched to a gene: 3. Germline loops: CDR1 SEHNR, CDR2 FQNEAQ (reference sequence). This clonotype was seen repeatedly, ten times or more. The antigen remains unidentified. This clonotype was sampled from an adult who was a healthcare worker with PCR-confirmed SARS-CoV-2 infection or an uninfected control (not recorded which). The sequenced material came from whole blood. This chain links TRBV7-9 with TRBJ2-1; TRBD2 aligns across 11 bases. The DNA of the CDR3 is TGTGCCAGCAGCTTAATTACTAGCGGGAGCTACAATGAGCAGTTCTTC. Translation gives CASSLITSGSYNEQFF.